This T cell receptor (beta chain) was obtained from a study of beta chain features in type 1 diabetes. The entirety of the isolated RNA underwent reverse transcription, so expressed TCRB transcripts were sequenced. Profiling relied on immunoSEQ multiplex PCR, and the TCRdb table lists in-frame clones only, not all of them. The repertoire holds nearly 350,000 clones, with 9.3% as singletons. Study conclusions and caveats: VDJ junctions from patients with type 1 diabetes contained fewer insertions and more deletions. Sequencing used cDNA, and cells with high TCR expression could therefore be over-represented. Shorter TCRB CDR3s, moderately but significantly so, marked every one of the four CD4+ subsets in Type 1 diabetes patients.

The authors sorted CD4+ naive, central memory, regulatory and stem cell-like memory cells via CD45RO/CCR7/CD25/CD127/CD95/CD27. The purity of all sorted populations exceeded 95%. Details on this clone: What it binds is not known.

CDR1 KGHSH and CDR2 LQKENI come from the germline V gene. Trimming took off 3 bases at V and 3 bases at J, with 11 bases between the two ends. This CDR3 is built from 15 residues. The sequence was collected from a man between 25 and 39 years old with type 1 diabetes. V is TRBV18 and J is TRBJ2-2, with D tentatively TRBD1 (5 bases). Sequencing input: central memory CD4+ T cells from blood. In DNA, the CDR3 is TGTGCCAGCTCACCGTTGCAGGGCGACACCGGGGAGCTGTTTTTT. This gives the protein CASSPLQGDTGELFF. The full variable domain, completed using reference TRBV18 and TRBJ2-2, is NAGVMQNPRHLVRRRGQEARLRCSPMKGHSHVYWYRQLPEEGLKFMVYLQKENIIDESGMPKERFSAEFPKEGPSILRIQQVVRGDSAAYFCASSPLQGDTGELFFGEGSRLTVL.